The present T cell receptor beta chain was sequenced within a study of cytomegalovirus exposure and HLA in healthy donors. Study context: Inside one of the first data releases sat around 80 million unique TCRs taken from HLA-typed donors. Points from the study as a whole: Researchers catalogued some 160 TCR beta chains as cytomegalovirus-associated. Most subjects had HLA-A and HLA-B alleles reportedly predicted accurately by TCR beta sequences.

The PCR employed 60 Vbeta primers together with 13 Jbeta primers. The method was immunoSEQ multiplex PCR; TCRdb's version includes in-frame clones alone and lacks a portion of them. The sample is made up of tens of thousands of clones, and the top ten hold 1.3% to 1.5% of it. For this clone: Its antigen is not identified.

Donors sampled were nominally healthy, though unrecorded immune exposures were likely. This CDR3 comprises 15 residues. CDR1 is SGHRS and CDR2 is YFSETQ in the germline V gene. V lost 7 bases, J lost 2 bases, and 13 bases lay in between. This clonotype originated in a woman in her sixties in good health and CMV-seronegative. The rearrangement joins TRBV5-1 to TRBJ2-6; possibly TRBD1 for D (6 bases). What was sequenced was PBMCs. The CDR3 reads CASASQGTGANVLTF. The CDR3, as DNA: TGCGCCAGCGCCTCCCAGGGGACTGGGGCCAACGTCCTGACTTTC.